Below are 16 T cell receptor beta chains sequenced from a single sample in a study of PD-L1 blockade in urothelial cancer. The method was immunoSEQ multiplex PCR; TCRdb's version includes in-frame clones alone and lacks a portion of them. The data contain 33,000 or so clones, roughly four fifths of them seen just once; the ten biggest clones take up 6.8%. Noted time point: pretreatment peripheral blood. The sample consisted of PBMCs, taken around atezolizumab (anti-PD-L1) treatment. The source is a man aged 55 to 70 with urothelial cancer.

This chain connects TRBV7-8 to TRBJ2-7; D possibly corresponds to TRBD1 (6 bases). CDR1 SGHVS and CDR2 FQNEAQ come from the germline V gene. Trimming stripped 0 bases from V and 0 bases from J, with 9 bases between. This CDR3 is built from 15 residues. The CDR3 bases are TGTGCCAGCAGCTTAGCCAGGGGAAGCTCCTACGAGCAGTACTTC. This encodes CASSLARGSSYEQYF.

This CDR3 is CASSPGVSTDTQYF. The CDR3 bases are TGTGCCAGCAGCCCCGGTGTTAGCACAGATACGCAGTATTTT. The V and J genes are TRBV9 and TRBJ2-3, with D unclear. The CDR3 sequence is 14 residues long. V was pared by 4 bases and J by 0 bases, with 9 bases between. Germline V CDR1 and CDR2: SGDLS, YYNGEE.

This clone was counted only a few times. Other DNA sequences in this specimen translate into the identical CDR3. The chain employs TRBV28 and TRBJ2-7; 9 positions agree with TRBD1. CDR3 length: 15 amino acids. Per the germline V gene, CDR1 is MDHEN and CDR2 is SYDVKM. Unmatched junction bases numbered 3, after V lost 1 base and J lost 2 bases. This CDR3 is CASSLSGTGTYEQYF. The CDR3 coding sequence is TGTGCCAGCAGTTTATCCGGGACAGGGACCTACGAGCAGTACTTC.

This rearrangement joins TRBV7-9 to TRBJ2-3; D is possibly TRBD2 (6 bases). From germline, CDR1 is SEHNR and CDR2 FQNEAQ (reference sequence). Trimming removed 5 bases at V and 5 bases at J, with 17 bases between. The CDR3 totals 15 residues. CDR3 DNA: TGTGCCAGCAGCACTTCGACCGGGAGAGGAGATACGCAGTATTTT. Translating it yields CASSTSTGRGDTQYF.

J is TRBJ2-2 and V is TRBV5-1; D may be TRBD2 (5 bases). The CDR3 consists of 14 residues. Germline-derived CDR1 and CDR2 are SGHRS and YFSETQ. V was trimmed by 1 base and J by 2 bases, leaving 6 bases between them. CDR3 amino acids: CASSLTGNTGELFF. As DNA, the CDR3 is TGCGCCAGCAGCTTGACGGGAAACACCGGGGAGCTGTTTTTT.

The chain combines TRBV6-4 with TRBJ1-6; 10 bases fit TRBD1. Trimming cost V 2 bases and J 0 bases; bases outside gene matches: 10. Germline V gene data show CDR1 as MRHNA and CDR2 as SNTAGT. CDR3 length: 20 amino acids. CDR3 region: CASSDARDRGQFSYNSPLHF. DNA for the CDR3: TGTGCCAGCAGTGACGCCCGGGACAGGGGTCAATTCTCCTATAATTCACCCCTCCACTTT.

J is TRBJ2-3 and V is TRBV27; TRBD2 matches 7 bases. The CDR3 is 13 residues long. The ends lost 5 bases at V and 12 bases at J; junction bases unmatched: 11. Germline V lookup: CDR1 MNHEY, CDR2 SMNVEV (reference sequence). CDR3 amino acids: CASSPLRDYSQYF. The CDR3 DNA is TGTGCCAGCAGTCCTCTGCGGGACTACAGCCAGTATTTT.

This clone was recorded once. CDR3 DNA: TGCAGCGTTGAGGCAGGGTTCCAAGAGACCCAGTACTTC. Amino acid sequence: CSVEAGFQETQYF. The chain couples TRBV29-1 to TRBJ2-5, with D perhaps TRBD1 (5 bases). Deletions cut 3 bases from V and 1 base from J, with 9 bases between. Per germline, CDR1 SQVTM and CDR2 ANQGSEA. The CDR3 runs 13 residues.

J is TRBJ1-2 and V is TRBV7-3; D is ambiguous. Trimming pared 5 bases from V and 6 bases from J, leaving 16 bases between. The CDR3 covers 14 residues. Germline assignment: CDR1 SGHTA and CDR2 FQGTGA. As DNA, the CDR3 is TGTGCCAGCAGCCTATCCGTGGGCCCGGATGGCTACACCTTC. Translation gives CASSLSVGPDGYTF.

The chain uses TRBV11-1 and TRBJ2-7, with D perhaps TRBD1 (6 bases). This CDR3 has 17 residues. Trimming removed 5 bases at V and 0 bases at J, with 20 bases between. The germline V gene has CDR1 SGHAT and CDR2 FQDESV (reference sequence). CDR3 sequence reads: CASSLVFGDINSYEQYF. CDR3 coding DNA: TGTGCCAGCAGCCTAGTTTTTGGGGACATAAACTCCTACGAGCAGTACTTC.

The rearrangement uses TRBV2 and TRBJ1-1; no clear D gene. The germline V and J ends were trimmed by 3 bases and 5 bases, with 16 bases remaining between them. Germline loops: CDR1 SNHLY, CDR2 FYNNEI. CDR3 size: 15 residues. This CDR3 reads CASSEDSSWNTEAFF. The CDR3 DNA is TGTGCCAGCAGTGAGGACTCTTCTTGGAATACTGAAGCTTTCTTT. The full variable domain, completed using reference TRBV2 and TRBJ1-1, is EPEVTQTPSHQVTQMGQEVILRCVPISNHLYFYWYRQILGQKVEFLVSFYNNEISEKSEIFDDQFSVERPDGSNFTLKIRSTKLEDSAMYFCASSEDSSWNTEAFFGQGTRLTVV.

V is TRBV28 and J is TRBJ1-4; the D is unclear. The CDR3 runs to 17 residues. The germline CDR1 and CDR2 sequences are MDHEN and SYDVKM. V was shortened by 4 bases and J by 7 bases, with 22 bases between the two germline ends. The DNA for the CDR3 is TGTGCCAGCAGTTCGTTAAGCGACCCCGGTTTCGGTGAAAAACTGTTTTTT. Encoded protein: CASSSLSDPGFGEKLFF.

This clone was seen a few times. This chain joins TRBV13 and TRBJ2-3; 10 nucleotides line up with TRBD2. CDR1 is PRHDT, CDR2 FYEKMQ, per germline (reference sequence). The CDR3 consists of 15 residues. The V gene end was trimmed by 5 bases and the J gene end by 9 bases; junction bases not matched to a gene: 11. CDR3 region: CASSPTALAGDTQYF. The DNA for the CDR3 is TGTGCCAGCAGCCCAACGGCCCTAGCGGGGGACACGCAGTATTTT. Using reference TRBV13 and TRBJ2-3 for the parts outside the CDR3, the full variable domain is AAGVIQSPRHLIKEKRETATLKCYPIPRHDTVYWYQQGPGQDPQFLISFYEKMQSDKGSIPDRFSAQQFSDYHSELNMSSLELGDSALYFCASSPTALAGDTQYFGPGTRLTVL.

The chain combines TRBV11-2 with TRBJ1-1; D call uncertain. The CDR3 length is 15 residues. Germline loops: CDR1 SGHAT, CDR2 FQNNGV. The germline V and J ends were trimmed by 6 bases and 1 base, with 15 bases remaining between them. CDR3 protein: CASSSASLANTEAFF. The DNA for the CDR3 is TGTGCCAGCAGTTCCGCGTCCCTCGCGAACACTGAAGCTTTCTTT.

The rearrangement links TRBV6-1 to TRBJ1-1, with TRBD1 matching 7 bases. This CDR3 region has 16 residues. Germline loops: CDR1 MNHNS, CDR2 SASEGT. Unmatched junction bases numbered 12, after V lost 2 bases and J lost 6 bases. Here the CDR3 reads CASSEPPDRDPSEAFF. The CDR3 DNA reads TGTGCCAGCAGTGAACCACCCGACAGGGACCCCTCTGAAGCTTTCTTT.

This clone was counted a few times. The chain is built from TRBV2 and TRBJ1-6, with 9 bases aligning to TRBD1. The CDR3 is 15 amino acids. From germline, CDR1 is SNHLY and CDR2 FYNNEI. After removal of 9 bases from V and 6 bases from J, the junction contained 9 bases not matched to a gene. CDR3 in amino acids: CARSTGTGTNSPLHF. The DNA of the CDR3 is TGTGCCAGGAGCACCGGGACAGGGACTAATTCACCCCTCCACTTT.